Sequencing of this TCR beta chain was carried out in a study of shared clonotypes between healthy human individuals. The germline gives CDR1 SGHDT, CDR2 YYEEEE. This CDR3 region has 16 residues. With V trimmed by 4 bases and J by 1 base, 7 bases remained unmatched. Some clones are missing from TCRdb's copy, which holds only in-frame ones; the method was immunoSEQ multiplex PCR. Here the sample spans more than 2 million clones, more than 90% being singletons. The source material was naive CD4+ T cells sorted from blood. Subset of the sample: CD45RA+ positively selected. This chain joins TRBV5-6 and TRBJ2-2; 7 bases fit TRBD1. This TCR derives from a young man in good health. Here the CDR3 reads CASSPLTGMNTGELFF. For the CDR3, the DNA is TGTGCCAGCAGCCCCCTGACAGGGATGAACACCGGGGAGCTGTTTTTT.